Listed below are T cell receptor beta chains from one sample, sequenced in a study of cytomegalovirus exposure and HLA in healthy donors. The repertoire was sequenced with immunoSEQ multiplex PCR; TCRdb's copy has only in-frame clones and lacks some. The table gives about 190,000 clones; the top ten clones make up about 6.8% of it. The sequencing input was PBMCs. The source is a man under 40 in good health and CMV-seronegative. Both conserved end residues are part of each CDR3. D genes are given only for firm matches.

>NA|TRBV11-2|TRBJ2-7
CASSLISTGQYF
TGTGCCAGCAGCTTAATTAGCACCGGGCAGTACTTC
>NA|TRBV11-2|TRBJ1-2
CASSQTGDRPNYGYTF
TGTGCCAGCAGCCAAACTGGAGACAGACCTAACTATGGCTACACCTTC
>TRBD1|TRBV7-7|TRBJ2-2
CASSRDRSGSGELFF
TGTGCCAGCAGCCGGGACAGGTCGGGCTCCGGGGAGCTGTTTTTT
>NA|TRBV5-1|TRBJ2-2
CASTHGTTNTGELFF
TGCGCCAGCACCCACGGGACAACGAACACCGGGGAGCTGTTTTTT
>TRBD1|TRBV7-7|TRBJ2-2
CASNPGQGTGELFF
TGTGCCAGCAACCCGGGACAGGGCACCGGGGAGCTGTTTTTT
>TRBD1|TRBV5-1|TRBJ2-7
CASSSGQDEDEQYF
TGCGCCAGCAGCTCGGGACAGGATGAGGACGAGCAGTACTTC
>NA|TRBV29-1|TRBJ2-5
CSADRQETQYF
TGCAGCGCGGACAGACAAGAGACCCAGTACTTC
>NA|TRBV21-1|TRBJ1-1
CASSFWTGENTEAFF
TGTGCCAGCAGCTTCTGGACAGGGGAGAACACTGAAGCTTTCTTT
>NA|TRBV5-1|TRBJ1-1
CASSLLQSSIEAFF
TGCGCCAGCAGCTTGCTACAGTCCAGCATTGAAGCTTTCTTT
>TRBD1|TRBV5-5|TRBJ1-5
CASSRIGQGHNQPQHF
TGTGCCAGCAGCCGGATCGGACAGGGACACAATCAGCCCCAGCATTTT
>TRBD2|TRBV9|TRBJ2-7
CASSTGTSGNLLLYEQYF
TGTGCCAGCAGCACAGGGACTAGCGGGAATCTCTTACTCTACGAGCAGTACTTC
>TRBD1|TRBV11-3|TRBJ2-1
CASSPRTGYHEQFF
TGTGCCAGCAGCCCCAGGACAGGGTATCATGAGCAGTTCTTC
>TRBD2|TRBV9|TRBJ2-2
CASSPRPSGMTGELFF
TGTGCCAGCAGCCCCCGCCCTAGCGGGATGACCGGGGAGCTGTTTTTT
>NA|TRBV7-9|TRBJ1-6
CASSQTAGRGSPLHF
TGTGCCAGCAGCCAGACGGCAGGGAGGGGTTCACCCCTCCACTTT
>TRBD2|TRBV7-2|TRBJ2-3
CASSATGGAGDTQYF
TGTGCCAGCAGCGCCACGGGGGGGGCTGGAGATACGCAGTATTTT
>TRBD2|TRBV14|TRBJ2-5
CASSPTLAGGPETQYF
TGTGCCAGCAGTCCGACTCTAGCGGGAGGGCCTGAGACCCAGTACTTC
>TRBD1|TRBV18|TRBJ1-3
CASSPGQERNTIYF
TGTGCCAGCTCACCGGGACAGGAGAGAAACACCATATATTTT
>NA|TRBV6-5|TRBJ1-5
CASKGVGGTDQPQHF
TGTGCCAGCAAAGGGGTAGGGGGAACGGATCAGCCCCAGCATTTT
>TRBD2|TRBV5-1|TRBJ2-3
CASSLTSGRAVYTQYF
TGCGCCAGCAGCCTGACGAGCGGGAGGGCCGTGTATACGCAGTATTTT
>TRBD1|TRBV13|TRBJ1-4
CASSNRQGAREKLFF
TGTGCCAGCAGCAACAGACAGGGGGCACGGGAAAAACTGTTTTTT
>TRBD1|TRBV6-5|TRBJ1-5
CASSYFGTGKNQPQHF
TGTGCCAGCAGTTATTTCGGGACAGGGAAAAATCAGCCCCAGCATTTT
>NA|TRBV6-1|TRBJ2-5
CASSFPFGLREQYF
TGTGCCAGCAGTTTCCCGTTCGGGCTGAGGGAGCAGTACTTC
>NA|TRBV4-1|TRBJ1-5
CASSLGGGNQPQHF
TGCGCCAGCAGCCTAGGAGGAGGCAATCAGCCCCAGCATTTT
>NA|TRBV2|TRBJ1-5
CASSLRGANNQPQHF
TGTGCCAGCAGCTTACGGGGGGCCAACAATCAGCCCCAGCATTTT
>TRBD1|TRBV9|TRBJ2-7
CASSGRIRGNEQYF
TGTGCCAGCAGCGGACGCATCAGGGGGAACGAGCAGTACTTC
>TRBD1|TRBV11-3|TRBJ2-7
CASSPGTGGPYEQYF
TGTGCCAGCAGCCCCGGGACAGGGGGCCCCTACGAGCAGTACTTC
>TRBD1|TRBV19|TRBJ2-2
CASIQGAGELFF
TGTGCCAGTATCCAGGGGGCCGGGGAGCTGTTTTTT
>TRBD1|TRBV4-1|TRBJ1-2
CASRDPGTGKGYTF
TGCGCCAGCAGGGATCCGGGGACAGGGAAAGGCTACACCTTC